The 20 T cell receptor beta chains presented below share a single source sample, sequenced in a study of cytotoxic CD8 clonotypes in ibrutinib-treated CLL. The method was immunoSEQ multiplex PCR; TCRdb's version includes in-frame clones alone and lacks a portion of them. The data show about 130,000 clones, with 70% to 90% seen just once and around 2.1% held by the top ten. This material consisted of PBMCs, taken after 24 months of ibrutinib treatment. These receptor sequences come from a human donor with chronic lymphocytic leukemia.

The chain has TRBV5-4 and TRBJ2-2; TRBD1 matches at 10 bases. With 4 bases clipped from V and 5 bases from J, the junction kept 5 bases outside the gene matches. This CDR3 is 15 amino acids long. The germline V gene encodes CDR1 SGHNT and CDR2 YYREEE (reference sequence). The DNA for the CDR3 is TGTGCCAGCAGCATCGGACAGGGGGTGACCGGGGAGCTGTTTTTT. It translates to CASSIGQGVTGELFF. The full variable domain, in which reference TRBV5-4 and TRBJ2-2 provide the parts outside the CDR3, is ETGVTQSPTHLIKTRGQQVTLRCSSQSGHNTVSWYQQALGQGPQFIFQYYREEENGRGNFPPRFSGLQFPNYSSELNVNALELDDSALYLCASSIGQGVTGELFFGEGSRLTVL.

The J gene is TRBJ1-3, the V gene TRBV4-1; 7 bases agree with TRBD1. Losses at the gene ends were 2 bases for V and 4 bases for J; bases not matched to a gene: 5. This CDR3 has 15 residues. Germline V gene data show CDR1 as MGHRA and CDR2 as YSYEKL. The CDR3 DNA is TGCGCCAGCAGCCAACCCCGGGACAGAGGAAACACCATATATTTT. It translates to CASSQPRDRGNTIYF.

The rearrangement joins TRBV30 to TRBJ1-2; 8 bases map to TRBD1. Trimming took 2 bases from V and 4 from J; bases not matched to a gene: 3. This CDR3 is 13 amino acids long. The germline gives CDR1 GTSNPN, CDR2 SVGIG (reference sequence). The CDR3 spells CAWSQGAAYGYTF. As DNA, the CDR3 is TGTGCCTGGAGTCAGGGGGCGGCCTATGGCTACACCTTC.

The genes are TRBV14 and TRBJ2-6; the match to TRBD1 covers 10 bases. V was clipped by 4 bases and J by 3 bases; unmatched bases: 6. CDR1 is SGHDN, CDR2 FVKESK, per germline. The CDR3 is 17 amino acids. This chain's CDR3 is CASSLGTGVRGANVLTF. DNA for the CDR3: TGTGCCAGCAGCCTTGGGACAGGGGTACGTGGGGCCAACGTCCTGACTTTC.

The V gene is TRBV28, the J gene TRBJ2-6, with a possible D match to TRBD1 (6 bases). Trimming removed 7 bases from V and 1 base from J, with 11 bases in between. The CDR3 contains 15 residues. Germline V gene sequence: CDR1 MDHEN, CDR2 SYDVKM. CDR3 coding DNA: TGTGCCAGCATAGCCAGGGGATCTGGGGCCAACGTCCTGACTTTC. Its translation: CASIARGSGANVLTF.

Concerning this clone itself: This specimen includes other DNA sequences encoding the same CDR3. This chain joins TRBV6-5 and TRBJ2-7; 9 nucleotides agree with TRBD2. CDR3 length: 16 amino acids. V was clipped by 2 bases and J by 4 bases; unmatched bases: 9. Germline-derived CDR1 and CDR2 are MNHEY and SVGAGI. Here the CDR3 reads CASSYRAGGGGYEQYF. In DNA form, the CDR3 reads TGTGCCAGCAGTTACCGAGCGGGAGGTGGTGGGTACGAGCAGTACTTC.

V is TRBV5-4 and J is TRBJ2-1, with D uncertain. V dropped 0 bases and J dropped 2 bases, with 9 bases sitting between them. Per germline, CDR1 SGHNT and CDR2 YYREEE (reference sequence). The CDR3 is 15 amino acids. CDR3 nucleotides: TGTGCCAGCAGCTTGGGGAGCCTTACCTACAATGAGCAGTTCTTC. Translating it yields CASSLGSLTYNEQFF.

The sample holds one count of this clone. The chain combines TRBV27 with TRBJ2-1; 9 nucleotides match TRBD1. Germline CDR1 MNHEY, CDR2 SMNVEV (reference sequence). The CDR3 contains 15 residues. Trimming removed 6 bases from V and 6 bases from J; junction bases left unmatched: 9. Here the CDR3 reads CASSSNRGRGNEQFF. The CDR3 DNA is TGTGCCAGCAGCTCGAACAGGGGGCGGGGCAATGAGCAGTTCTTC.

CDR3 sequence: CASSGGGFGNTIYF. CDR3 bases: TGTGCCAGCAGCGGAGGGGGCTTCGGAAACACCATATATTTT. The chain carries TRBV9 and TRBJ1-3; TRBD1 aligns across 7 bases. The CDR3 extends over 14 amino acids. With 3 bases clipped from V and 4 bases from J, the junction kept 4 bases outside the gene matches. Germline CDR1 and CDR2: SGDLS and YYNGEE.

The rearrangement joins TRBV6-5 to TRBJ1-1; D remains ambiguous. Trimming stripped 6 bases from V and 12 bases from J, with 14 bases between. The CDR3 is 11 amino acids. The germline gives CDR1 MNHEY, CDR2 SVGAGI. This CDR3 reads CASSSLISTFF. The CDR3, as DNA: TGTGCCAGCAGCAGTCTGATTAGTACTTTCTTT.

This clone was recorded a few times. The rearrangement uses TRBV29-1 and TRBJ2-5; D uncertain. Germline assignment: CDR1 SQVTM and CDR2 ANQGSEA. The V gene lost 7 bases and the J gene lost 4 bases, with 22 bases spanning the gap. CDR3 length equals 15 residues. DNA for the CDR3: TGCAGCGCTGGTGAAGCTAGGACGCGGAGAGAGACCCAGTACTTC. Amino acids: CSAGEARTRRETQYF.

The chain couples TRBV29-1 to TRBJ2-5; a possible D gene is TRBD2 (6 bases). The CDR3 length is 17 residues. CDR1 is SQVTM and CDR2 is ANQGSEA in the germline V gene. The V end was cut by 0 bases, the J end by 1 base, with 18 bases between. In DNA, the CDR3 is TGCAGCGTTGAAGATGCGGGACTGGCGAATCTCCAAGAGACCCAGTACTTC. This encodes CSVEDAGLANLQETQYF.

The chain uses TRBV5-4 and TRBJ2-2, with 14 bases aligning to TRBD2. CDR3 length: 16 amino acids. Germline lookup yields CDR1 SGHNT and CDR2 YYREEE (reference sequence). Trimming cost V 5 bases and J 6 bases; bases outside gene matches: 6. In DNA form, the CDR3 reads TGTGCCAGCAGAGCCGGGACTAGCGGGAGTGCCGGGGAGCTGTTTTTT. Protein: CASRAGTSGSAGELFF.

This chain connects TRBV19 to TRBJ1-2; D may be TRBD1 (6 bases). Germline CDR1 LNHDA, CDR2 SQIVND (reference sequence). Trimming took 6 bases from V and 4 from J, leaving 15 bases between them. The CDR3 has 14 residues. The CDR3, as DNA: TGTGCCAGTAGCGAGGGGGGTCGGAGCTATGGCTACACCTTC. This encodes CASSEGGRSYGYTF.

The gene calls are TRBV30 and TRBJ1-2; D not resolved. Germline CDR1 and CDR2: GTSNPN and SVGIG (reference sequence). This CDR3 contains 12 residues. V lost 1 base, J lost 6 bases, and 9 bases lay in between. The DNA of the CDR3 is TGTGCCTGGAGTGGGATAGGGCATGGCTACACCTTC. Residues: CAWSGIGHGYTF.

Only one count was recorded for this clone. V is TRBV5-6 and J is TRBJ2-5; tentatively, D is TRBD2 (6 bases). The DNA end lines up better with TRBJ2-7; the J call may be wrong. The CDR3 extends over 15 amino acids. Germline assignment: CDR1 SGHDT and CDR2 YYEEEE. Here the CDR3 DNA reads TGTGCCAGCAGCCCGCCCCGGGGGTTGGCCTACGAGCAGTACTTC. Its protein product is CASSPPRGLAYEQYF.

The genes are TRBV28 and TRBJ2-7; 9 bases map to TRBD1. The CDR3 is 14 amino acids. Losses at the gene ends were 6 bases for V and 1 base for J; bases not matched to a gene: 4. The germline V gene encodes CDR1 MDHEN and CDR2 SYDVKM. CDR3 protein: CASRPDRGSYEQYF. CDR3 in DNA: TGTGCCAGCAGGCCCGACAGGGGGTCCTACGAGCAGTACTTC. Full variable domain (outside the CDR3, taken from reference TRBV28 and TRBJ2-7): DVKVTQSSRYLVKRTGEKVFLECVQDMDHENMFWYRQDPGLGLRLIYFSYDVKMKEKGDIPEGYSVSREKKERFSLILESASTNQTSMYLCASRPDRGSYEQYFGPGTRLTVT.

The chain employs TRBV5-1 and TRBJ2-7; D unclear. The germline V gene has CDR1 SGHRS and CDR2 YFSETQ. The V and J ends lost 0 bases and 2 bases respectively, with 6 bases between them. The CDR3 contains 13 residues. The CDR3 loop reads CASSLGDPYEQYF. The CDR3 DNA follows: TGCGCCAGCAGCTTGGGGGATCCCTACGAGCAGTACTTC.

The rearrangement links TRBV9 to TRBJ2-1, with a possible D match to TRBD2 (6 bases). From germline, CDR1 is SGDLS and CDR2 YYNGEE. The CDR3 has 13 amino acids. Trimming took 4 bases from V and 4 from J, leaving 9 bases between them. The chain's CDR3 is CASSIGTYNEQFF. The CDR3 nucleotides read TGTGCCAGCAGCATTGGGACTTACAATGAGCAGTTCTTC.

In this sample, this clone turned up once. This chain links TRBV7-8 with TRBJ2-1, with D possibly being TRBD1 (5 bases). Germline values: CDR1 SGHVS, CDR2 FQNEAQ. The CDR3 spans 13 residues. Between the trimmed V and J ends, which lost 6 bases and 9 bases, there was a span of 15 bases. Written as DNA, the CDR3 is TGTGCCAGCAGTAACTACAGGTCTAGTGAGCAGTTCTTC. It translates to CASSNYRSSEQFF.